A single TCR beta chain is shown here with its context. Assignment of participants to cohorts was predicated upon participant-reported clinical history. The data derive from a study of blood T cell repertoires in COVID-19. Study details: Specimens from acute and convalescent COVID-19 originated in the United States, Italy and Spain.

Here immunoSEQ multiplex PCR was the method, and the copy in TCRdb shows in-frame clones only, minus some. The sample holds approximately 250,000 clones; about nine tenths are singletons and the top ten take approximately 4%. Germline V gene sequence: CDR1 SEHNR, CDR2 FQNEAQ (reference sequence). The CDR3 consists of 16 residues. Trimming took 5 bases from V and 4 from J; bases not matched to a gene: 10. The receptor was isolated from a woman in her twenties or thirties with acute COVID-19. Sequencing input: PBMCs or T cells enriched from blood (not recorded which). The chain joins TRBV7-9 to TRBJ2-7, with TRBD2 identical over 11 bases. The CDR3 region is CASSPRPGTSGYEQYF. The CDR3 DNA is TGTGCCAGCAGCCCCCGGCCCGGGACTAGCGGATACGAGCAGTACTTC.